The 24 T cell receptor beta chains given below trace back to one sample, sequenced in a study of blood T cell repertoires in COVID-19. Profiling relied on immunoSEQ multiplex PCR, and the TCRdb table lists in-frame clones only, not all of them. This repertoire shows more than 90,000 clones, around 92% found once; its top ten account for approximately 5.7%. Sequencing used peripheral blood. These receptors all stem from a man aged 50 to 59 with active COVID-19.

This chain joins TRBV5-6 and TRBJ2-2; a possible D gene is TRBD1 (5 bases). CDR1 is SGHDT and CDR2 is YYEEEE in the germline V gene. V was clipped by 2 bases and J by 5 bases, with 13 bases between them. The CDR3 runs 15 residues. In nucleotides, the CDR3 is TGTGCCAGCAGCTTTGCTGGGGCGCGGACCGGGGAGCTGTTTTTT. It yields the protein CASSFAGARTGELFF.

The rearrangement links TRBV5-1 to TRBJ1-1; 7 bases map to TRBD1. The CDR3 covers 15 residues. From germline, CDR1 is SGHRS and CDR2 YFSETQ. V trimming: 4 bases; J trimming: 5 bases; junction bases outside the gene matches: 11. The CDR3 region has the DNA TGCGCCAGCAGCCCGGCCGGACAGGACCGGACTGAAGCTTTCTTT. Its translation is CASSPAGQDRTEAFF.

The rearrangement uses TRBV10-3 and TRBJ2-1; tentative D call: TRBD2 (6 bases). V gave up 10 bases and J gave up 0 bases, with 16 bases separating them. The CDR3 covers 15 residues. Germline lookup yields CDR1 ENHRY and CDR2 SYGVKD. CDR3 residues: CATQPGEDSYNEQFF. In DNA form, the CDR3 reads TGTGCCACCCAACCCGGGGAGGACTCCTACAATGAGCAGTTCTTC.

This clone has just one count. The chain couples TRBV30 to TRBJ2-1, with 8 bases matching TRBD2. With 4 bases clipped from V and 5 bases from J, the junction kept 4 bases outside the gene matches. Per the germline V gene, CDR1 is GTSNPN and CDR2 is SVGIG (reference sequence). The CDR3 has 13 residues. The CDR3 coding sequence is TGTGCCTGGACCGGACTAGCCGACAATGAGCAGTTCTTC. It is translated as CAWTGLADNEQFF.

This chain links TRBV6-1 with TRBJ2-7, with TRBD1 matching 7 bases. The CDR3 totals 15 residues. The J segment lost 0 bases and the V segment lost 3 bases, leaving 5 bases of the junction unmatched. Germline CDR1 is MNHNS and CDR2 is SASEGT. CDR3 loop: CASSDPRDSSYEQYF. The CDR3 nucleotides are TGTGCCAGCAGTGATCCCCGGGACAGCTCCTACGAGCAGTACTTC.

This clone appeared once. As DNA, the CDR3 is TGCGCCAGCAGTTCTATACAGGGGACCTACGAGCAGTACTTC. This translates into CASSSIQGTYEQYF. The chain combines TRBV5-1 with TRBJ2-7; the match to TRBD1 covers 7 bases. The CDR3 is 14 residues long. Per germline, CDR1 SGHRS and CDR2 YFSETQ. The junction had 7 bases not matched to a gene; V was cut back by 5 bases and J by 2 bases.

This chain joins TRBV4-1 and TRBJ1-3, with 7 bases lining up with TRBD1. This CDR3 spans 16 amino acids. Per germline, CDR1 MGHRA and CDR2 YSYEKL. The V and J ends lost 7 bases and 0 bases, in that order; junction bases with no gene match: 9. For the CDR3, the DNA is TGCGCCAGCAACCCAGGACAGGCGAGCTCTGGAAACACCATATATTTT. Translation gives CASNPGQASSGNTIYF.

V usage is TRBV10-3 and J usage is TRBJ2-1; 9 nucleotides line up with TRBD2. Per germline, CDR1 ENHRY and CDR2 SYGVKD. The CDR3 has 17 amino acids. V was pared by 2 bases and J by 0 bases, with 5 bases of the junction left unmatched. The CDR3 bases are TGTGCCATCAGTGAGGGACTAGCGTTGAGCTCCTACAATGAGCAGTTCTTC. Translated, it gives CAISEGLALSSYNEQFF.

V usage is TRBV7-9 and J usage is TRBJ2-1; no clear D gene. The CDR3 extends over 12 amino acids. V shed 3 bases and J shed 9 bases, with 9 bases lying between them. Per the germline V gene, CDR1 is SEHNR and CDR2 is FQNEAQ (reference sequence). Here the CDR3 reads CASSFPVSEQFF. The DNA for the CDR3 is TGTGCCAGCAGCTTTCCCGTGAGTGAGCAGTTCTTC. The full variable domain, its missing parts supplied by reference TRBV7-9 and TRBJ2-1, is DTGVSQNPRHKITKRGQNVTFRCDPISEHNRLYWYRQTLGQGPEFLTYFQNEAQLEKSRLLSDRFSAERPKGSFSTLEIQRTEQGDSAMYLCASSFPVSEQFFGPGTRLTVL.

This chain joins TRBV6-5 and TRBJ1-4; 7 bases match TRBD1. Germline V gene data show CDR1 as MNHEY and CDR2 as SVGAGI. This CDR3 has 15 amino acids. J gave up 2 bases and V 2 bases, and 2 bases lay outside the gene matches. The CDR3 DNA is TGTGCCAGCAGTTACGACAGGGCCACTAATGAAAAACTGTTTTTT. This encodes CASSYDRATNEKLFF.

This rearrangement joins TRBV5-1 to TRBJ2-2; 7 nucleotides agree with TRBD2. Germline V gives CDR1 SGHRS, CDR2 YFSETQ. J gave up 5 bases and V 3 bases, and 7 bases lay outside the gene matches. CDR3 length: 15 residues. The CDR3 is CASSSPGGSTGELFF. In nucleotides, the CDR3 is TGCGCCAGCAGCTCACCGGGGGGTAGTACCGGGGAGCTGTTTTTT. Full variable domain (outside the CDR3, taken from reference TRBV5-1 and TRBJ2-2): KAGVTQTPRYLIKTRGQQVTLSCSPISGHRSVSWYQQTPGQGLQFLFEYFSETQRNKGNFPGRFSGRQFSNSRSEMNVSTLELGDSALYLCASSSPGGSTGELFFGEGSRLTVL.

The chain is built from TRBV19 and TRBJ2-7, with D possibly TRBD2 on 5 matching bases. Germline assignment: CDR1 LNHDA and CDR2 SQIVND (reference sequence). Trimming removed 6 bases at V and 3 bases at J, with 15 bases between. The CDR3 consists of 14 residues. CDR3 nucleotide sequence: TGTGCCAGTAGCACCTCCCTGGGAGACTACGAGCAGTACTTC. Translation gives CASSTSLGDYEQYF.

The V gene is TRBV7-3, the J gene TRBJ2-1, with 13 bases fitting TRBD2. The CDR3 runs 16 residues. Looked up from germline, CDR1 is SGHTA and CDR2 is FQGTGA. The V segment lost 0 bases and the J segment 7 bases; nucleotides outside the gene matches: 3. The CDR3 sequence is CASSLTGTSGVNEQFF. CDR3 in DNA: TGTGCCAGCAGCTTAACCGGGACTAGCGGGGTGAATGAGCAGTTCTTC.

The gene calls are TRBV3-1 (or the pseudogene TRBV3-2) and TRBJ1-6, with 7 bases that match TRBD1. Unmatched junction bases numbered 7, after V lost 6 bases and J lost 5 bases. The CDR3 sequence is 15 residues long. Germline CDR1 LGHDT, CDR2 YNNKEL (reference sequence). The CDR3 sequence: CASRRGDSNNSPLHF. The CDR3 nucleotides are TGTGCCAGCAGGCGGGGGGACAGTAATAATTCACCCCTCCACTTT.

The CDR3 DNA reads as TGTGCCAGCAGTTCACAACCTTATGGCAATCAGCCCCAGCATTTT. It translates to CASSSQPYGNQPQHF. V is TRBV6-6 and J is TRBJ1-5; D gene ambiguous. The CDR3 contains 15 residues. V was shortened by 4 bases and J by 2 bases, with 12 bases between the two germline ends. Germline V gene data show CDR1 as MNHNY and CDR2 as SVGAGI (reference sequence).

This chain uses TRBV6-4 with TRBJ2-2, with unresolved D. V dropped 4 bases and J dropped 1 base, with 4 bases sitting between them. Germline loops: CDR1 MRHNA, CDR2 SNTAGT. The CDR3 length is 13 residues. The CDR3 is CASSGQNTGELFF. Here the CDR3 DNA reads TGTGCCAGCAGTGGACAGAACACCGGGGAGCTGTTTTTT.

The V gene is TRBV10-3, the J gene TRBJ2-5, with 12 nucleotides matching TRBD1. CDR1 is ENHRY and CDR2 is SYGVKD in the germline V gene. The CDR3 sequence is 14 residues long. Trimming cost V 6 bases and J 4 bases; bases outside gene matches: 3. Written as DNA, the CDR3 is TGTGCCATCAGGGGACAGGGGGCGGGAGAGACCCAGTACTTC. Its protein is CAIRGQGAGETQYF.

The rearrangement uses TRBV28 and TRBJ2-7; 7 bases are shared with TRBD2. The CDR3 consists of 19 residues. Germline V CDR1 and CDR2: MDHEN, SYDVKM. V trimming: 3 bases; J trimming: 3 bases; junction bases outside the gene matches: 20. CDR3 DNA sequence: TGTGCCAGCAGTTTTGGCCCCGGACTAGGTACGCTGAGTGACTACGAGCAGTACTTC. This encodes CASSFGPGLGTLSDYEQYF.

The chain has TRBV15 and TRBJ2-3; TRBD2 might be the D (5 bases). Germline lookup yields CDR1 LNHNV and CDR2 YYDKDF (reference sequence). This CDR3 is built from 15 residues. V lost 5 bases to trimming and J lost 3 bases, with 15 bases between them. CDR3 in amino acids: CATSGLSVTTDTQYF. In DNA form, the CDR3 reads TGTGCCACCAGCGGACTTAGCGTAACGACAGATACGCAGTATTTT.

The chain links TRBV6-5 to TRBJ2-3; weak D call: TRBD1 (6 bases). The germline V gene has CDR1 MNHEY and CDR2 SVGAGI. The CDR3 is 15 residues long. Trimming left V 5 bases short and J 1 base short, with 13 bases between. Written as DNA, the CDR3 is TGTGCCAGCAGTCCAGGAGCAGGGGGCACAGATACGCAGTATTTT. It translates to CASSPGAGGTDTQYF.

The table lists this clone with a few counts. The chain employs TRBV5-5 and TRBJ1-3; unclear D gene. The CDR3 has 14 amino acids. Per germline, CDR1 SGHKS and CDR2 YYEKEE (reference sequence). Trimming removed 3 bases from V and 0 bases from J, with 7 bases in between. This CDR3 is CASSSGSSGNTIYF. Written as DNA, the CDR3 is TGTGCCAGCAGCTCGGGGAGCTCTGGAAACACCATATATTTT.

This clone has only one observation. V gene TRBV5-1 combines with J gene TRBJ1-1; no reliable D call. Germline V CDR1 and CDR2: SGHRS, YFSETQ. V gave up 4 bases and J gave up 3 bases, with 16 bases separating them. CDR3 size: 15 residues. CDR3 nucleotide sequence: TGCGCCAGCAGCCCCGAGGCGGGTATCGACACTGAAGCTTTCTTT. It specifies CASSPEAGIDTEAFF.

The chain carries TRBV5-1 and TRBJ2-7; 8 bases agree with TRBD1. V shed 4 bases, J shed 4 bases, and the junction held 4 bases outside the gene matches. The CDR3 sequence is 13 residues long. CDR1 and CDR2 (germline): SGHRS, YFSETQ. This CDR3 reads CASSQGDRYEQYF. The CDR3 DNA is TGCGCCAGCAGCCAGGGGGACAGGTACGAGCAGTACTTC. The full variable domain, rest sourced from reference TRBV5-1 and TRBJ2-7, is KAGVTQTPRYLIKTRGQQVTLSCSPISGHRSVSWYQQTPGQGLQFLFEYFSETQRNKGNFPGRFSGRQFSNSRSEMNVSTLELGDSALYLCASSQGDRYEQYFGPGTRLTVT.

This clone appeared a single time. The CDR3 loop reads CASSPQGDSYNEQFF. CDR3 nucleotides: TGTGCCAGCTCACCCCAGGGGGACTCCTACAATGAGCAGTTCTTC. The rearrangement joins TRBV18 to TRBJ2-1; 7 positions agree with TRBD1. Germline CDR1 and CDR2: KGHSH and LQKENI. This CDR3 has 15 residues. J lost 0 bases, V lost 3 bases, and 2 bases had no gene match. The full variable domain, rest sourced from reference TRBV18 and TRBJ2-1, is NAGVMQNPRHLVRRRGQEARLRCSPMKGHSHVYWYRQLPEEGLKFMVYLQKENIIDESGMPKERFSAEFPKEGPSILRIQQVVRGDSAAYFCASSPQGDSYNEQFFGPGTRLTVL.